This T cell receptor (beta chain) comes out of a study of T cell responses to AZD1222 COVID-19 vaccine. Across the study: Second-dose recipients at about 4 or about 12 weeks were treated as one pooled group. Findings and caveats of the study: The CD4 TCRs associated with vaccination extended across spike and predominated at 160-218 and 743-854.

In regard to this clone: Its antigen is as yet unknown.

Assay used: immunoSEQ multiplex PCR; TCRdb lists only in-frame clones, some missing. The table records some 120,000 clones, roughly 87% of them present only once. The sequences come from peripheral blood, collected on day 0 of AZD1222 vaccination. This receptor was taken from an adult in good health.

CDR3 coding DNA: TGTGCCAGCAGCCCGGGACAGACCCAAGAGACCCAGTACTTC. It is translated as CASSPGQTQETQYF. The chain recombines TRBV5-4 with TRBJ2-5, with 7 bases fitting TRBD1. CDR1 is SGHNT and CDR2 is YYREEE in the germline V gene (reference sequence). This CDR3 comprises 14 residues. The junction had 4 bases not matched to a gene; V was cut back by 4 bases and J by 1 base. The whole variable domain, remainder taken from reference TRBV5-4 and TRBJ2-5, is ETGVTQSPTHLIKTRGQQVTLRCSSQSGHNTVSWYQQALGQGPQFIFQYYREEENGRGNFPPRFSGLQFPNYSSELNVNALELDDSALYLCASSPGQTQETQYFGPGTRLLVL.